The clone carrying this T cell receptor beta chain was seen only a few times. Antigen: not known. At one boundary the junction diverges from the germline segment, which might be a read error. This entry comes from a study of identical twins. General study points: Zero-insertion analyses might be partly confounded by invariant T cells like MAIT and iNKT. For cord blood, abundant beta clonotypes had fewer insertions, unlike memory repertoires, which showed none. Twin sharing of out-of-frame TCR alpha was underestimated by models in monozygotic pairs.

Germline lookup yields CDR1 MNHNS and CDR2 SASEGT. The CDR3 length is 16 residues. A universal primer site was created by template switching, with the cDNA bearing unique molecular identifiers. A single record per CDR3 protein comes from TCRdb applying MiXCR to the 5' RACE reads. Of a few hundred thousand distinct CDR3 sequences in the sample, around a tenth were seen once. The sample also formed part of further work on yellow fever vaccine responses in identical twins.

This TCR was recovered from a woman aged 18-29 years in good health. The V and J genes are TRBV6-1 and TRBJ2-7; D is possibly TRBD1 (7 bases). Source material: PBMCs. In DNA, the CDR3 is TGTGCCAGCGGTGAGACTAGGGACAGTTGGCTTTTGGAGCAGTACTTC. The encoded protein is CASGETRDSWLLEQYF.